These 27 T cell receptor beta chains came from one sample sequenced in a study of blood T cells in healthy people across ages. A sample-barcoded 5' primer and a J-beta primer mix were used in a second PCR of roughly 7 to 11 cycles. TCRdb itself ran the 5' RACE reads through MiXCR, one entry per CDR3 protein. The sample includes 750,000 to 950,000 distinct CDR3 sequences, around a quarter of them seen just once. In addition, the sample was reused for a study of T cells of mothers and their children.

The sample comprised blood. The origin of the receptors is a boy between 10 and 17 years old in good health.

This clonotype was observed a handful of times. It is likely a read error, because the conserved phenylalanine at the end of the CDR3 is missing. It is unclear where the CDR3 begins or ends on the DNA, so no DNA is shown, and the CDR3 is as TCRdb lists it. This rearrangement joins TRBV11-3 to TRBJ2-3. Per germline, CDR1 SGHNT and CDR2 YENEEA. The CDR3 comprises 8 residues, both ends counted. CDR3: CASSFLLV.

The table lists this clonotype with a few counts. The rearrangement uses TRBV20-1 and TRBJ2-7, with 13 bases identical to TRBD2. Germline V lookup: CDR1 DFQATT, CDR2 SNEGSKA (reference sequence). The CDR3 spans 14 residues. After removal of 5 bases from V and 6 bases from J, the junction contained 7 bases not matched to a gene. CDR3 loop: CSAGLAGAEGEQYF. The CDR3 region has the DNA TGCAGTGCTGGACTAGCGGGGGCTGAGGGCGAGCAGTACTTC.

The chain is built from TRBV7-6 and TRBJ2-5; D is uncertain. The V end was cut by 6 bases, the J end by 1 base, with 12 bases between. The CDR3 spans 14 residues. Germline lookup yields CDR1 SGHVS and CDR2 FNYEAQ. DNA for the CDR3: TGTGCCAGCAGTCCCCTGAAGGGCCAAGAGACCCAGTACTTC. Its translation: CASSPLKGQETQYF.

V and J are TRBV5-1 and TRBJ2-5; 14 nucleotides match TRBD2. Trimming took 4 bases from V and 2 from J; bases not matched to a gene: 7. CDR3 length: 17 residues. Germline V CDR1 and CDR2: SGHRS, YFSETQ. The chain's CDR3 is CASSLGTSGGPQETQYF. DNA of the CDR3: TGCGCCAGCAGCCTCGGGACTAGCGGGGGCCCACAAGAGACCCAGTACTTC.

The chain employs TRBV6-6 and TRBJ2-1, with D possibly matching TRBD1 (5 bases). CDR1 is MNHNY, CDR2 SVGAGI, per germline (reference sequence). The V end was cut by 0 bases, the J end by 4 bases, with 10 bases between. The CDR3 is 15 residues long. The CDR3 bases are TGTGCCAGCAGTTACTCCGCGACAGAATACAATGAGCAGTTCTTC. Translated: CASSYSATEYNEQFF.

As for this clonotype: A junction end diverges from the germline sequence, so it may reflect a read error. The J gene is TRBJ1-5, the V gene TRBV4-1; possible D gene TRBD1, 6 bases. Germline CDR1 MGHRA, CDR2 YSYEKL. The CDR3 spans 15 residues. The CDR3 sequence is CASSQESDGGQPQQF. CDR3 DNA: TGCGCCAGCAGCCAAGAATCGGACGGAGGACAGCCCCAGCAGTTT.

The V gene is TRBV29-1, the J gene TRBJ2-1; possibly TRBD1 for D (6 bases). Trimming took 4 bases from V and 9 from J, leaving 13 bases between them. CDR1 SQVTM and CDR2 ANQGSEA come from the germline V gene. This CDR3 spans 12 amino acids. CDR3 nucleotides: TGCAGCGTTGTCCCACAGGGCGCTGAGCAGTTCTTC. It codes for CSVVPQGAEQFF.

This chain uses TRBV27 with TRBJ2-5; the D gene is possibly TRBD1 (6 bases). Gene TRBJ2-7 matches the end of the DNA better, so the J call may be wrong. This CDR3 is 17 amino acids long. Per germline, CDR1 MNHEY and CDR2 SMNVEV (reference sequence). CDR3 in DNA: TGTGCCAGCAGTTTAAGGGGTCCCAGGGGCGCATCTCTCGAGCAGTACTTC. Translated: CASSLRGPRGASLEQYF.

This clonotype was seen a handful of times. The gene calls are TRBV14 and TRBJ2-1, with 12 bases matching TRBD2. Germline V gene data show CDR1 as SGHDN and CDR2 as FVKESK. V gave up 4 bases and J gave up 8 bases; unmatched junction bases: 18. CDR3 length: 19 residues. CDR3 DNA sequence: TGTGCCAGCAGCCCAAGGACAAAGATACTAGCGGGGGGTCGGGATGAGCAGTTCTTC. Protein sequence: CASSPRTKILAGGRDEQFF.

This clonotype was seen a few times. As DNA, the CDR3 is TGTGCCAGCAGCGATAAGGGGGTACGCTCCTACAATGAGCAGTTCTTC. Its translation: CASSDKGVRSYNEQFF. V and J are TRBV7-8 and TRBJ2-1; possibly TRBD1 for D (6 bases). V dropped 5 bases and J dropped 0 bases, with 14 bases sitting between them. In germline, CDR1 is SGHVS, CDR2 FQNEAQ. This CDR3 is 16 amino acids long.

This clonotype was observed a handful of times. The genes are TRBV5-1 and TRBJ2-5; the D is unclear. Trimming took off 0 bases at V and 3 bases at J, with 12 bases between the two ends. The CDR3 loop spans 15 amino acids. Germline V gene data show CDR1 as SGHRS and CDR2 as YFSETQ. The CDR3 is CASSLGPGRKETQYF. The CDR3, as DNA: TGCGCCAGCAGCTTGGGGCCCGGGCGGAAAGAGACCCAGTACTTC.

Only a few counts were recorded for this clonotype. The CDR3 DNA is TGCGCCAGCAGTGGGTCCGCGAACACCGGGGAGCTGTTTTTT. This sequence encodes CASSGSANTGELFF. The chain couples TRBV5-1 to TRBJ2-2; D is ambiguous. The CDR3 spans 14 residues. Per germline, CDR1 SGHRS and CDR2 YFSETQ. V was clipped by 5 bases and J by 0 bases, with 8 bases between them.

This clonotype was counted once. The chain joins TRBV30 to TRBJ2-6, with a weak D call TRBD2 (7 bases). The V and J ends lost 8 bases and 3 bases respectively, with 17 bases between them. This CDR3 contains 15 residues. Germline V gene data show CDR1 as GTSNPN and CDR2 as SVGIG (reference sequence). Written as DNA, the CDR3 is TGTGCCCTTCAGAGGGGGGGCAGTGGGGCCAACGTCCTGACTTTC. Its translation: CALQRGGSGANVLTF.

The sample holds a few counts of this clonotype. V is TRBV2 and J is TRBJ2-3; tentatively, D is TRBD1 or TRBD2 (6 bases each). V was pared by 8 bases and J by 5 bases, with 17 bases between. This CDR3 is built from 14 residues. Germline loops: CDR1 SNHLY, CDR2 FYNNEI. CDR3 DNA sequence: TGTGCCAGCGGAGGGACAATCCAGGGAGATACGCAGTATTTT. Protein sequence: CASGGTIQGDTQYF.

The chain carries TRBV28 and TRBJ2-5, with D hard to call. The CDR3 runs to 11 residues. The germline gives CDR1 MDHEN, CDR2 SYDVKM. V lost 6 bases, J lost 5 bases, and 7 bases lay in between. In nucleotides, the CDR3 is TGTGCCAGCAGGGACGTCGAGACCCAGTACTTC. Its translation: CASRDVETQYF. The entire variable domain, with the rest obtained from reference TRBV28 and TRBJ2-5, is as follows: DVKVTQSSRYLVKRTGEKVFLECVQDMDHENMFWYRQDPGLGLRLIYFSYDVKMKEKGDIPEGYSVSREKKERFSLILESASTNQTSMYLCASRDVETQYFGPGTRLLVL.

This sequence joins TRBV30 and TRBJ1-5, with 8 nucleotides matching TRBD1. The length of the CDR3 is 15 residues. Germline CDR1 reads GTSNPN; CDR2 reads SVGIG (reference sequence). Trimming at V came to 3 bases and at J to 2 bases, leaving 6 bases not matched to a gene. The DNA of the CDR3 is TGTGCCTGGAGGAAGACAGGGGAAGGCAATCAGCCCCAGCATTTT. Its protein is CAWRKTGEGNQPQHF.

Points on this clonotype: The junction shows a germline mismatch at one end, possibly a read error. The chain couples TRBV15 to TRBJ1-2; maybe TRBD1 (5 bases). The CDR3 is made up of 16 amino acids. Looked up from germline, CDR1 is LNHNV and CDR2 is YYDKDF (reference sequence). The CDR3 bases are TGTGCCGCCAGCAGAGTTATCGACAGTCCCACCTATGGCTACACCTTC. Amino acid sequence: CAASRVIDSPTYGYTF.

This clonotype was picked up a small number of times. The chain uses TRBV7-2 and TRBJ1-2; 9 nucleotides align to TRBD1. This CDR3 has 15 residues. The germline gives CDR1 SGHTA, CDR2 FQGNSA. V was clipped by 5 bases and J by 4 bases; unmatched bases: 8. CDR3 loop: CASSRRTGDSYGYTF. CDR3 nucleotides: TGTGCCAGCAGCCGTAGGACAGGGGACTCCTATGGCTACACCTTC.

The chain is built from TRBV28 and TRBJ1-2; maybe TRBD1 (6 bases). The germline V and J ends were trimmed by 2 bases and 4 bases, with 14 bases remaining between them. The germline V gene has CDR1 MDHEN and CDR2 SYDVKM. This CDR3 is built from 15 residues. CDR3 coding DNA: TGTGCCAGCAGTTTAACGGGGGCGCAGGGCTATGGCTACACCTTC. It codes for CASSLTGAQGYGYTF.

This clonotype was counted between two and nine times. The chain uses TRBV7-2 and TRBJ2-3, with D uncertain. Trimming cost V 5 bases and J 0 bases, with 18 bases left between them. The length of the CDR3 is 17 residues. Germline lookup yields CDR1 SGHTA and CDR2 FQGNSA. The CDR3 here is CASSAGPPSGSTDTQYF. The CDR3 region has the DNA TGTGCCAGCAGCGCCGGGCCCCCCAGTGGGAGCACAGATACGCAGTATTTT.

The chain joins TRBV7-6 to TRBJ2-5; 7 bases are a match to TRBD1. The CDR3 runs 15 residues. V shed 1 base and J 5 bases; nucleotides not matched to a gene: 7. CDR1 is SGHVS, CDR2 FNYEAQ, per germline. The CDR3 loop is CASSLEVSRGETQYF. In nucleotides, the CDR3 is TGTGCCAGCAGCTTAGAAGTCAGCAGGGGGGAGACCCAGTACTTC.

The rearrangement joins TRBV27 to TRBJ2-5; weak D call: TRBD2 (5 bases). The end of the DNA aligns better with TRBJ2-1, so the J call may be wrong. Looked up from germline, CDR1 is MNHEY and CDR2 is SMNVEV (reference sequence). The CDR3 runs to 13 residues. Written as DNA, the CDR3 is TGTGCCAGCAGTTTCGCCGGACTCAATGAGCAGTTCTTC. This translates into CASSFAGLNEQFF.

Only one count was recorded for this clonotype. The J gene is TRBJ1-4, the V gene TRBV9; 7 bases agree with TRBD1. CDR1 is SGDLS and CDR2 is YYNGEE in the germline V gene. The V and J ends lost 7 bases and 10 bases, in that order; junction bases with no gene match: 16. The CDR3 consists of 15 residues. CDR3 residues: CASCYQTGEDGKLFF. The CDR3 nucleotides read TGTGCCAGCTGTTACCAAACAGGGGAAGATGGAAAACTGTTTTTT.

This clonotype came up a few times. V and J are TRBV20-1 and TRBJ2-3; a weak D match, TRBD2 (6 bases). The CDR3 covers 15 residues. V was pared by 3 bases and J by 0 bases, with 13 bases between. The germline V gene has CDR1 DFQATT and CDR2 SNEGSKA (reference sequence). The CDR3: CSASQPGTSTDTQYF. The CDR3 bases are TGCAGTGCTAGTCAGCCAGGGACTAGCACAGATACGCAGTATTTT.

CDR3 bases: TGTGCCAGCAGTGAAGCGGCGACAATCTCCTACGAGCAGTACTTC. Protein product: CASSEAATISYEQYF. V gene TRBV6-1 combines with J gene TRBJ2-5, with D unresolved. The end of the DNA aligns better with TRBJ2-7, so the J call may be wrong. CDR1 is MNHNS, CDR2 SASEGT, per germline. This CDR3 has 15 residues.

CDR3 DNA: TGTGCCAGCACACGACAGGCCCAAGAGACCCAGTACTTC. This translates into CASTRQAQETQYF. The rearrangement links TRBV12-3 or TRBV12-4 to TRBJ2-5, with D perhaps matching TRBD1 (6 bases). The CDR3 consists of 13 residues. Between the trimmed V and J ends, which lost 7 bases and 1 base, there was a span of 10 bases.

The genes are TRBV7-9 and TRBJ2-7; D might be TRBD2 (6 bases). Trimming cost V 2 bases and J 2 bases, with 16 bases left between them. The length of the CDR3 is 16 residues. CDR1 is SEHNR, CDR2 FQNEAQ, per germline (reference sequence). DNA of the CDR3: TGTGCCAGCAGCTTAAAGTCCGCCGGGAGCCCCTACGAGCAGTACTTC. Its translation: CASSLKSAGSPYEQYF. Full variable domain (missing parts from reference TRBV7-9 and TRBJ2-7): DTGVSQNPRHKITKRGQNVTFRCDPISEHNRLYWYRQTLGQGPEFLTYFQNEAQLEKSRLLSDRFSAERPKGSFSTLEIQRTEQGDSAMYLCASSLKSAGSPYEQYFGPGTRLTVT.